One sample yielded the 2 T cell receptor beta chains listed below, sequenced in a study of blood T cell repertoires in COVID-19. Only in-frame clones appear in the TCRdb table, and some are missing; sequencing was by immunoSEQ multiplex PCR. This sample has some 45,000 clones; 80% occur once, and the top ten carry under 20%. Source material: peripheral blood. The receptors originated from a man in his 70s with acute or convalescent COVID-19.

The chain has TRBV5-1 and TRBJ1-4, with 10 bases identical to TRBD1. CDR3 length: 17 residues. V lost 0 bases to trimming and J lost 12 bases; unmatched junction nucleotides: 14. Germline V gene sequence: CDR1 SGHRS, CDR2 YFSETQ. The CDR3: CASSLGDRGRPMGELFF. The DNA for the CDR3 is TGCGCCAGCAGCTTGGGGGACAGGGGACGACCGATGGGTGAACTGTTTTTT.

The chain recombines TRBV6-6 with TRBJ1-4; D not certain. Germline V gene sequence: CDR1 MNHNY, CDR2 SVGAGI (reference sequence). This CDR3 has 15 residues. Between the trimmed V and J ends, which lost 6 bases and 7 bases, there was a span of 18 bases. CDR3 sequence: CASRTLGRSGEKLFF. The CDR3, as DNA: TGTGCCAGCAGAACCCTCGGTCGTAGCGGTGAAAAACTGTTTTTT.